This T cell receptor beta chain was profiled in a study of blood T cell repertoires in COVID-19. For the study at large: Researchers got acute and convalescent COVID-19 samples from the United States, Italy and Spain. T cells, B-cell-depleted T cells, or PBMCs supplied cDNA or gDNA.

Enrolled during active infection, Seattle patients were then followed longitudinally. Study processing details: Reference gene primer amplification gave estimated nucleated cell counts. Method: immunoSEQ multiplex PCR; TCRdb's copy keeps in-frame clones and lacks some. V, J and clone size reflect that table, while D and trimming were determined from the DNA. This sample has about 440,000 clones, with 88% found just once. The V and J ends lost 5 bases and 0 bases, in that order; junction bases with no gene match: 7. This CDR3 has 16 residues. Germline CDR1 reads GTSNPN; CDR2 reads SVGIG (reference sequence).

This receptor was obtained from a woman aged 45-59 years with COVID-19, enrolled during active disease. The sequenced sample was peripheral blood. The rearrangement links TRBV30 to TRBJ2-6; 7 bases line up with TRBD1. The CDR3 DNA follows: TGTGCCTGGCAACCGGGACAGCCCTCTGGGGCCAACGTCCTGACTTTC. This encodes CAWQPGQPSGANVLTF.